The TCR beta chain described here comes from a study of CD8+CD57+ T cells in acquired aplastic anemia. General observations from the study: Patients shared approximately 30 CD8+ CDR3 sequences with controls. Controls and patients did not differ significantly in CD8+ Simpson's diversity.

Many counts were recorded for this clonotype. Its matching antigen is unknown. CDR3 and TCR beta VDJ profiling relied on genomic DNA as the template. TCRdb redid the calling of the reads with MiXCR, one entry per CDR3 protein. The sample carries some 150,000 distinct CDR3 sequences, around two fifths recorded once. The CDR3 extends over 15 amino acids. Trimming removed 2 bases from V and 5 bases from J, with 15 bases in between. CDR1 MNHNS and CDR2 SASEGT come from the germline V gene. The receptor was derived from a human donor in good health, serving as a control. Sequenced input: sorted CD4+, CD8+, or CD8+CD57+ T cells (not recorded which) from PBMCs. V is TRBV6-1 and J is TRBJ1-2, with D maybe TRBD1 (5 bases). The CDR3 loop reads CASSEPGGQRYGYTF. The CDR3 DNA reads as TGTGCCAGCAGTGAACCTGGGGGTCAACGATATGGCTACACCTTC.